What follows is one T cell receptor beta chain and its context. This clonotype was counted a few times. The specificity of this receptor is unknown. No base-level quality is on record; no much larger clone is a single base apart. This sample stems from a study of regulatory T cells in long-lasting Graves disease (TCRdb year 2021). For the study in its entirety: In the newly diagnosed Graves' disease group, patients had been taking antithyroid drugs for less than 3 months. Patients with persistent Graves' disease were compared with patients with newly diagnosed Graves' disease using TCR sequencing and RNA sequencing of peripheral blood. The study was conducted in China and was registered as a clinical trial. TCR sequencing covered about 13 persistent and around 20 newly diagnosed Graves' disease patients, some 33 samples in total. Here is what the overall study found, with its caveats: Sequencing and analysis were limited to the TCR beta chain. Compared with newly diagnosed patients, patients with persistent Graves' disease had lower TCR Shannon entropy and fewer highly expanded clones, which suggests clonal expansion. TRBV28, TRBJ1-2 and TRBJ2-5 were preferentially used in persistent disease, while TRBV20-1 and TRBJ2-1 were favored in newly diagnosed disease. Peripheral blood alone was examined, since thyroid tissue, which constituted the primary lesion, could not be accessed. The authors acknowledged the small sample size as a limitation that may reduce accuracy. Persistent patients shared more public clonotypes among themselves (around 3,000) than newly diagnosed patients did (approximately 900).

The time point label, read with the paper, signifies: newly diagnosed GD, antithyroid drugs for less than 3 months. RNA was extracted from PBMCs in TRIzol for both TCR sequencing and RNA sequencing. The diagnosis of Graves' disease was made according to American Thyroid Association guidelines. Patients were recruited from an endocrinology department in Xi'an, China. From each patient, 7.5 to 9.5 milliliters of peripheral blood was collected into an EDTA anticoagulant tube. Ficoll Paque Plus density gradient separation was used to isolate PBMCs, and no additional T cell sorting was done. An Agilent 2100 Bioanalyzer and agarose gel were used to assess RNA quality, and a NanoDrop 2000 was used to measure RNA concentration. Including cysteine and phenylalanine, the CDR3 has 15 amino acids. CDR3 DNA is the only sequence kept; it has 45 bases, read in frame from the first base. Trimming removed 6 bases from V and 6 bases from J; the gene matches leave 10 bases unexplained. The germline V gene encodes CDR1 SEHNR and CDR2 FQNEAQ (reference sequence).

The library relied on multiplex PCR. TCRdb names Illumina HiSeq 4000 as the instrument used. To build TCR beta libraries, CDR3 regions were amplified by Arm-PCR using iRepertoire HTBI primers. PCR products were gel purified before sequencing. Regarding the original processing steps: Gene usage analysis of CDR3 amino acid clonotypes relied on the roughly 60 TRBV and around 13 TRBJ segments identified across samples. Filtered high-quality paired reads were merged into contigs using COPE and FqMerger. BLAST was used to align contigs to IMGT TRBV, TRBD and TRBJ reference genes, with CDR3 defined following IMGT. Clonotypes above 0.1% frequency were classified as highly expanded clones. Shannon entropy was used to measure repertoire diversity, and the Gini coefficient was used to measure V-J evenness. A clonotype was considered public if more than one individual shared it. TCRdb ran its own pipeline on the public reads, namely fastp trimming at Q25 and MiXCR clone calling, and kept in-frame beta chains. Each entry merges the rows of one CDR3 protein and shows their most common DNA and genes. The V and J calls shown here were made by TCRdb, not taken from the authors' results. Within this sample are 450,000 to 700,000 distinct CDR3 sequences, with roughly 13% of them counted one time only. The ten biggest clones cover roughly a tenth of the sample.

This same sample was also part of a study on T cells in Graves' hyperthyroidism and ophthalmopathy. Per the second study: Stable Graves' hyperthyroidism was defined as the absence of progression to ophthalmopathy over 18 months of follow-up. Hyperthyroidism patients were newly diagnosed, had a disease duration of under 2 months, and were aged 18 to 65 years. Exclusion was applied to patients with uncontrolled infections, other autoimmune diseases, pregnancy or lactation. Diagnoses relied on clinical symptoms, serum thyroxine and TRAb, thyroid ultrasound and orbital computed tomography. A first-round RT-PCR of the TCR CDR3 used the HTBI primer set with the Qiagen OneStep RT-PCR kit. Most expanded thyroid clonotypes (frequency above 0.001) were also detected in blood, suggesting blood repertoires may reflect thyroid immune responses. Ophthalmopathy was separated from stable hyperthyroidism by a 13 V-J signature model, with around 90% sensitivity and just over 81% specificity obtained in cross-validation and 80%/75% obtained in testing. In validation, progression to ophthalmopathy was predicted by the model with more than 65% sensitivity and 72.22% specificity, a median of roughly six months before onset. To identify distinguishing TCR V-J signatures, a discovery cohort of 100 patients was used, comprising approximately 40 with Graves' ophthalmopathy and around 57 with stable Graves' hyperthyroidism. Prospective prediction of ophthalmopathy was tested in an independent validation cohort of approximately 19 hyperthyroidism patients and some 17 patients who later progressed to ophthalmopathy. The roughly 91 discovery patients were randomly divided into training and test sets at a 7:3 ratio. Thyroid tissue and blood T-cell repertoires from six Graves' hyperthyroidism patients were also compared in the study. Once sampling was done, hyperthyroidism patients were given methimazole at a starting dose of 30 mg daily, whereas ophthalmopathy patients were given high-dose intravenous methylprednisolone. The libraries were constructed in a second round of multiplex PCR and then size-selected and purified. Paired-end sequencing of the libraries was performed with 100 bp reads on an Illumina HiSeq2000. SOAPnuke was used to process the raw data, with reads discarded if the reads contained adapters or uncalled bases, had a mean Phred below 15, or lacked an exact constant-primer or identifier match. High-quality paired reads were merged with COPE v1.2.5, and unique nucleotide sequences were defined as clonotypes. MiTCR v1.1 was used to align the clonotypes against IMGT TRBV, TRBD and TRBJ reference segments. Only V-J combinations with frequency above 0.0001, covering 98% to 99.2% of repertoires, were analysed. The TCS score was defined as the ratio of F50 (clonal expansion) to E x V (chaos), calculated using BLOSUM62-based TCRdist between CDR3 peptides within each V-J. Welch's t-statistics and random forest reduced fewer than 600 V-J features to about 12, which were used in a naive Bayes classifier (R e1071). No statistical method was used to set the sample size in advance, and investigators knew the group allocation. The paper describes TCR Vbeta CDR3 sequencing of about 140 peripheral blood samples, made up of 43 ophthalmopathy patients, roughly 72 hyperthyroidism patients and 17 progressor patients.

In this chain, TRBV7-9 is recombined with TRBJ2-2; 7 central bases correspond to TRBD1. This material consisted of peripheral blood mononuclear cells (PBMCs), taken at new diagnosis, from a patient treated with antithyroid drugs. The clonotype originates from a man younger than 45 with Graves disease. Donor details come from another sample of the same person, matched by shared clones. The CDR3 in this case is CASRPGGPRAGELFF. The DNA sequence is as follows: TGTGCCAGCAGACCAGGGGGTCCCAGGGCCGGGGAGCTGTTTTTT.